This section outlines one TCR beta chain sequence together with its context. This entry is derived from a study of blood T cell repertoires in COVID-19. Study-level information: Sites across the United States, Italy and Spain contributed samples from acute and convalescent COVID-19. Sources were T cells, B-cell-depleted T cells, or PBMCs; the material itself was cDNA or gDNA.

Per the original data handling: Reference gene primer amplification yielded estimated nucleated cell counts. TCRdb's table, derived via immunoSEQ multiplex PCR, lists solely in-frame clones and lacks some. The DNA was the basis for D and trimming; V, J and clone size are from that table. Among about 400,000 clones listed, roughly 88% were seen once. This CDR3 has 16 amino acids. V lost 2 bases and J lost 11, with 19 bases in between. CDR1 and CDR2 from the germline V gene are SGHAT and FQNNGV. The specimen sequenced was PBMCs or T cells enriched from blood (not recorded which). The origin of this receptor is a woman in her thirties or forties with acute COVID-19. The chain recombines TRBV11-2 with TRBJ1-6; D uncertain. The CDR3 sequence is CASSLSHSPFVPPLHF. The CDR3 bases are TGTGCCAGCAGCTTAAGTCACTCCCCCTTCGTTCCACCCCTCCACTTT.